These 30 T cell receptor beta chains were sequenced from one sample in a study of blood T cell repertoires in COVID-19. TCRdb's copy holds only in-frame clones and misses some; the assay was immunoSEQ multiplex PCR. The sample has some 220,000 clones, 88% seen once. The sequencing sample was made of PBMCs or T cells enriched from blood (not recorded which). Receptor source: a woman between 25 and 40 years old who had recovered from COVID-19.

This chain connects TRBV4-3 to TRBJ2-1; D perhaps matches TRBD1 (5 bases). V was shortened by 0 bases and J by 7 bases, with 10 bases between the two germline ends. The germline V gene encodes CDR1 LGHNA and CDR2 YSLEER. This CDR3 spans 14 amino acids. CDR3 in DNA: TGCGCCAGCAGCCAAGATGCAGGGAATAATGAGCAGTTCTTC. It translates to CASSQDAGNNEQFF.

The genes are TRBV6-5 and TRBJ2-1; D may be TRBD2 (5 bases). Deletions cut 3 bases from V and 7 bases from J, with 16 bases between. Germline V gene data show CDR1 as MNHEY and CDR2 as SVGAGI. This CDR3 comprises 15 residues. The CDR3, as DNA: TGTGCCAGCAGTTATGGAAGAATTCAGCGGAATGAGCAGTTCTTC. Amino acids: CASSYGRIQRNEQFF.

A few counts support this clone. CDR3 nucleotides: TGTGCCAGTAGTATAACGGGACAGGGCAAAGATCAGCCCCAGCATTTT. This encodes CASSITGQGKDQPQHF. The V call is TRBV19, the J call TRBJ1-5; 9 positions match TRBD1. The CDR3 runs 16 residues. The V gene's germline CDR1 is LNHDA and CDR2 SQIVND (reference sequence). The ends lost 2 bases at V and 5 bases at J; junction bases unmatched: 7.

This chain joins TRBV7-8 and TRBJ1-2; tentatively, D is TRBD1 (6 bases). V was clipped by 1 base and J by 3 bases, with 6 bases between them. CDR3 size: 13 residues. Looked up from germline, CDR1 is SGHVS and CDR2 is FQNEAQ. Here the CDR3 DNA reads TGTGCCAGCAGCTTAGGACAGGACTATGGCTACACCTTC. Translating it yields CASSLGQDYGYTF.

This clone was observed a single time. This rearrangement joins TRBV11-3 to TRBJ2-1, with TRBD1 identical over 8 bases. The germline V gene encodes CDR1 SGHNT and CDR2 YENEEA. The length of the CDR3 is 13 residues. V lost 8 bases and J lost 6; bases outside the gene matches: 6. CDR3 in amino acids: CASGGDRGNEQFF. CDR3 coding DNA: TGTGCCAGCGGAGGAGACAGGGGCAATGAGCAGTTCTTC.

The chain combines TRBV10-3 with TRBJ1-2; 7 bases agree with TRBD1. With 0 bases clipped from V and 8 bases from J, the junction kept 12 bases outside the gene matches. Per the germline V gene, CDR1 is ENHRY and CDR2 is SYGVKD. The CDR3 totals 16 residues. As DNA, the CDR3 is TGTGCCATCAGTGAGTCAGGGAGGACAGGCTTAGGCGGCTACACCTTC. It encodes CAISESGRTGLGGYTF.

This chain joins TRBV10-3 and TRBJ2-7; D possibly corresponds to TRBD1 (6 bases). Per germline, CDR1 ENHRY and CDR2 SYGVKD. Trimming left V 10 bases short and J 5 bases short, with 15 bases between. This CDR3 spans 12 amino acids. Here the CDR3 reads CATGQLGDEQYF. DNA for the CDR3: TGTGCCACCGGACAGTTGGGGGACGAGCAGTACTTC.

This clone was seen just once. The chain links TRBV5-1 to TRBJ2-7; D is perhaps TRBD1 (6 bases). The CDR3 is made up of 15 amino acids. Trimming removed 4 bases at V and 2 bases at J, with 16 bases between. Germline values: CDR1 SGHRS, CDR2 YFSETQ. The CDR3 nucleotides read TGCGCCAGCAGCCCGCTTGGCAGGGGAACCTACGAGCAGTACTTC. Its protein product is CASSPLGRGTYEQYF. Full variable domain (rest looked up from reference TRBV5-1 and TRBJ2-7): KAGVTQTPRYLIKTRGQQVTLSCSPISGHRSVSWYQQTPGQGLQFLFEYFSETQRNKGNFPGRFSGRQFSNSRSEMNVSTLELGDSALYLCASSPLGRGTYEQYFGPGTRLTVT.

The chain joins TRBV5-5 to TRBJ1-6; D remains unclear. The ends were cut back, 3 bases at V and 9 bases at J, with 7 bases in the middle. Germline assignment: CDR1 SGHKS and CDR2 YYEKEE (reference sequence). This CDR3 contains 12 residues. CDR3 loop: CASSSSVSPLHF. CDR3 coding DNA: TGTGCCAGCAGCTCTAGTGTTTCACCCCTCCACTTT.

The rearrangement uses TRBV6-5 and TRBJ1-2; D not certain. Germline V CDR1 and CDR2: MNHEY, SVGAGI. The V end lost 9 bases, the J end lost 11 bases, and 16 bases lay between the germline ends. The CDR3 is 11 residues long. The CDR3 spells CARLEGASYTF. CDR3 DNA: TGTGCCAGGTTAGAGGGAGCCTCTTACACCTTC.

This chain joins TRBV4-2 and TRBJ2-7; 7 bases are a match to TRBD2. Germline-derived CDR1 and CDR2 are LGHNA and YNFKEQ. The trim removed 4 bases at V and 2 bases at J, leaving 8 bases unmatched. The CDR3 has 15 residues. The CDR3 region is CASSRFGGTPYEQYF. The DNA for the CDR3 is TGTGCCAGCAGCCGTTTCGGGGGGACCCCCTACGAGCAGTACTTC.

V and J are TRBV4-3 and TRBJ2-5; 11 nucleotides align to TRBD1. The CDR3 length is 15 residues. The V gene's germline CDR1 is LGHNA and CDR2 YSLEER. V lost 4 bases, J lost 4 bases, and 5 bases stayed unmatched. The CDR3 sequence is CASSLGQGGGETQYF. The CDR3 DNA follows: TGCGCCAGCAGCCTGGGACAGGGGGGAGGAGAGACCCAGTACTTC.

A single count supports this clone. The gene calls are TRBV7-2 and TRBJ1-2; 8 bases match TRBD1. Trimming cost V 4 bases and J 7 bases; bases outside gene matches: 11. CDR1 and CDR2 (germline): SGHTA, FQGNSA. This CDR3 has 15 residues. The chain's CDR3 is CASSSIITGGSGYTF. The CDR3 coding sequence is TGTGCCAGCAGCTCGATAATTACAGGGGGAAGTGGCTACACCTTC. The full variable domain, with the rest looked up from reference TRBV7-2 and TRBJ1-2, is GAGVSQSPSNKVTEKGKDVELRCDPISGHTALYWYRQSLGQGLEFLIYFQGNSAPDKSGLPSDRFSAERTGGSVSTLTIQRTQQEDSAVYLCASSSIITGGSGYTFGSGTRLTVV.

The CDR3 coding sequence is TGCGCCAGCAGCGCCCACAGGGACACCGGGGAGCTGTTTTTT. This codes for CASSAHRDTGELFF. This sequence joins TRBV4-1 and TRBJ2-2; the D gene is possibly TRBD1 (6 bases). Germline values: CDR1 MGHRA, CDR2 YSYEKL. V lost 5 bases and J 3 bases, leaving 10 bases between the germline ends. CDR3 length equals 14 residues.

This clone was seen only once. The DNA for the CDR3 is TGTGCCAGCAGCCGAACTAGGGGGGAGACCCAGTACTTC. Its protein is CASSRTRGETQYF. The V call is TRBV3-1 (or the pseudogene TRBV3-2), the J call TRBJ2-5, with a possible D match to TRBD1 (6 bases). Germline CDR1 LGHDT, CDR2 YNNKEL (reference sequence). V was shortened by 4 bases and J by 5 bases, with 11 bases between the two germline ends. The CDR3 has 13 residues.

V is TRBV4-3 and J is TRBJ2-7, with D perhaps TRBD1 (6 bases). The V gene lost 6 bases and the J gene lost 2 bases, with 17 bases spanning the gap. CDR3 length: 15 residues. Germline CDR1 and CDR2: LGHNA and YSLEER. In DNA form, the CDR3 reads TGCGCCAGCAGTACCGAAGGGGGACACACCTACGAGCAGTACTTC. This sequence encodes CASSTEGGHTYEQYF.

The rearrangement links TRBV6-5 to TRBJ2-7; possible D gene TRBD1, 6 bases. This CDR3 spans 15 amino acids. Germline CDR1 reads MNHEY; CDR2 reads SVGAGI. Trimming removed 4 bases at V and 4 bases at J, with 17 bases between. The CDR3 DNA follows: TGTGCCAGCAGTTCTTTGACAGGTTATAGGTACGAGCAGTACTTC. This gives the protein CASSSLTGYRYEQYF.

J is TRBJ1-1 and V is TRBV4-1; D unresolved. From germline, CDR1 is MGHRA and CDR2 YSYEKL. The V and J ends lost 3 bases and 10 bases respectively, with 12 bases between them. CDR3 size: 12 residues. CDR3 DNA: TGCGCCAGCAGCCACCTTACTGGTGGAGCTTTCTTT. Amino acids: CASSHLTGGAFF.

The CDR3 DNA sequence: TGTGCCACCAGCAGCAGTACAGGGGTGGAGCAGTACTTC. Protein product: CATSSSTGVEQYF. This chain uses TRBV15 with TRBJ2-7; 7 bases agree with TRBD1. CDR3 length: 13 amino acids. J lost 7 bases, V lost 3 bases, and 6 bases had no gene match. Looked up from germline, CDR1 is LNHNV and CDR2 is YYDKDF (reference sequence).

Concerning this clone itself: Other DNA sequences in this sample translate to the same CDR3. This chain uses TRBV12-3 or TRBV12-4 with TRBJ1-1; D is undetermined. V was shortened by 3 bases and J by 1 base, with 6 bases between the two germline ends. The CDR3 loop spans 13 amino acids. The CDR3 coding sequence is TGTGCCAGCAGTTTGGGGAGGAACACTGAAGCTTTCTTT. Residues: CASSLGRNTEAFF.

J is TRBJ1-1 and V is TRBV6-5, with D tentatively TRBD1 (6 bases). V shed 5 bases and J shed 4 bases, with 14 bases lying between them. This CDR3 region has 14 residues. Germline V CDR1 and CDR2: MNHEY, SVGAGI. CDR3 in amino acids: CASSNTRGTTEAFF. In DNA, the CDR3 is TGTGCCAGCAGTAATACAAGGGGGACCACTGAAGCTTTCTTT.

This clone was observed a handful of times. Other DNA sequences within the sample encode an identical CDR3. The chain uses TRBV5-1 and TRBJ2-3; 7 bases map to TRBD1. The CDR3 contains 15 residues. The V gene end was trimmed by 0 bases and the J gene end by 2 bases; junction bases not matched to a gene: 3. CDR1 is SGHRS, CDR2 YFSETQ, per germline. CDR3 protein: CASSLEGQHTDTQYF. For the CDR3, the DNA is TGCGCCAGCAGCTTGGAGGGACAGCACACAGATACGCAGTATTTT.

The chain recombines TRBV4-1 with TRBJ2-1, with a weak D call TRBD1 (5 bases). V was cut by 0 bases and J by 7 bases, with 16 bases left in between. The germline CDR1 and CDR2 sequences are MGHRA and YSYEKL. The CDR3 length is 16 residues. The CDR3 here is CASSQDMTDYWNEQFF. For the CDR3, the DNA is TGCGCCAGCAGCCAAGATATGACAGATTATTGGAATGAGCAGTTCTTC.

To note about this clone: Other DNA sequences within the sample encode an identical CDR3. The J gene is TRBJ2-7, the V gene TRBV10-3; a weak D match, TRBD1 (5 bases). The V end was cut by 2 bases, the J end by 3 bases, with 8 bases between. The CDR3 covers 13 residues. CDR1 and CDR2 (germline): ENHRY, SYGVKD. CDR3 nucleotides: TGTGCCATCAGTGAGGGGGCAAACTACGAGCAGTACTTC. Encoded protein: CAISEGANYEQYF.

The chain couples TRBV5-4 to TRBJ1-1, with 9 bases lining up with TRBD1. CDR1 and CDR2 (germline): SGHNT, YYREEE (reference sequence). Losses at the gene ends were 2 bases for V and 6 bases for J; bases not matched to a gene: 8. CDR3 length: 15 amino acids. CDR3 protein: CASSFNRGPSSEAFF. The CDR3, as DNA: TGTGCCAGCAGCTTTAACAGGGGGCCGAGTTCTGAAGCTTTCTTT. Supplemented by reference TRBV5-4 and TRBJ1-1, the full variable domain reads ETGVTQSPTHLIKTRGQQVTLRCSSQSGHNTVSWYQQALGQGPQFIFQYYREEENGRGNFPPRFSGLQFPNYSSELNVNALELDDSALYLCASSFNRGPSSEAFFGQGTRLTVV.

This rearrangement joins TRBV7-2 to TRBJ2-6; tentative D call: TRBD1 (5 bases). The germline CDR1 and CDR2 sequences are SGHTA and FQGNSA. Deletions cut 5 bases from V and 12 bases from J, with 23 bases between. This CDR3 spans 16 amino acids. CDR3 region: CASSLGFVLGPGVLTF. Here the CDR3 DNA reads TGTGCCAGCAGCCTCGGATTTGTCCTGGGGCCAGGCGTCCTGACTTTC.

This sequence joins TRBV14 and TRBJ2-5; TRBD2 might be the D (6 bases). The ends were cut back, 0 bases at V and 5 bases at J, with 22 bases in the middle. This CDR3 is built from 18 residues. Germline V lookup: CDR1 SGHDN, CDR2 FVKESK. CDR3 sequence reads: CASSQDKSAGFLGETQYF. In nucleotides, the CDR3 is TGTGCCAGCAGCCAAGACAAATCGGCGGGGTTCTTGGGGGAGACCCAGTACTTC.

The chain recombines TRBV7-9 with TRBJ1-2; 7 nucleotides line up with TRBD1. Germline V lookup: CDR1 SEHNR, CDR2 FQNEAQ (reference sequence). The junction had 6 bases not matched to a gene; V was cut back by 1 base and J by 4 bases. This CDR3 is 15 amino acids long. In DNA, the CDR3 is TGTGCCAGCAGCTTAGAGACCGGGACAGCCTATGGCTACACCTTC. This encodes CASSLETGTAYGYTF. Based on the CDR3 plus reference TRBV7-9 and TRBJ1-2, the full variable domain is DTGVSQNPRHKITKRGQNVTFRCDPISEHNRLYWYRQTLGQGPEFLTYFQNEAQLEKSRLLSDRFSAERPKGSFSTLEIQRTEQGDSAMYLCASSLETGTAYGYTFGSGTRLTVV.

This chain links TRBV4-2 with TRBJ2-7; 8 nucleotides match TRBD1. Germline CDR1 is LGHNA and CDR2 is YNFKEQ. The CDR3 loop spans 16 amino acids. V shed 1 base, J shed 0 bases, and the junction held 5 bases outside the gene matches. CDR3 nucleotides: TGTGCCAGCAGCCAAGGTCTTGGACAGGGCTCCTACGAGCAGTACTTC. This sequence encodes CASSQGLGQGSYEQYF.

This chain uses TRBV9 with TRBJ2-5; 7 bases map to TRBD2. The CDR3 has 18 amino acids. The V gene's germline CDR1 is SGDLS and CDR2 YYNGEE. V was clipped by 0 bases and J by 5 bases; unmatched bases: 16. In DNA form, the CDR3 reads TGTGCCAGCAGCGTAGCCTCCGGGGGAGAGGGAGGGAGGGAGACCCAGTACTTC. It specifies CASSVASGGEGGRETQYF.